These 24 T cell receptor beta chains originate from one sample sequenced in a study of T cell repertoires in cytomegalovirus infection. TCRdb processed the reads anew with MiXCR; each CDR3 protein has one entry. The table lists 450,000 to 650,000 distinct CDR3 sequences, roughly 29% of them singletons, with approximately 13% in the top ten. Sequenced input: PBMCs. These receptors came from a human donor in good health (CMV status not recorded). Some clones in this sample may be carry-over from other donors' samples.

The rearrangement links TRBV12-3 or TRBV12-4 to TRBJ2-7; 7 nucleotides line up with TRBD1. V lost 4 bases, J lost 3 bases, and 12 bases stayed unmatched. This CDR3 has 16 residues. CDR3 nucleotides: TGTGCCAGCAGTTCGATGATGACAGGGTCTATCTACGAGCAGTACTTC. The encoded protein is CASSSMMTGSIYEQYF.

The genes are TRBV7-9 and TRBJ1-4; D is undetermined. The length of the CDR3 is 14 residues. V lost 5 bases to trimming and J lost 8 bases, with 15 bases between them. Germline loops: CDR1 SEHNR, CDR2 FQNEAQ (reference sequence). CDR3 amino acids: CASSREAPGEKLFF. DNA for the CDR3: TGTGCCAGCAGCCGAGAGGCGCCAGGCGAAAAACTGTTTTTT.

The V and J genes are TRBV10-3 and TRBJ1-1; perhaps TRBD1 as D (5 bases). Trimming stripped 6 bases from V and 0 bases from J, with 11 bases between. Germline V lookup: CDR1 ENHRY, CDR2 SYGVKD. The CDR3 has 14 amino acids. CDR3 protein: CAIRGVEMNTEAFF. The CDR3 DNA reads TGTGCCATCAGGGGGGTTGAGATGAACACTGAAGCTTTCTTT.

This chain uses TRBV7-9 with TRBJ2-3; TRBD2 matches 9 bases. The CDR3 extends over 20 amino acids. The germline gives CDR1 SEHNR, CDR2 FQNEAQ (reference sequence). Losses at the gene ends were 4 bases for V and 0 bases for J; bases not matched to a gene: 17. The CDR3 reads CASSYSYPAGGPRSTDTQYF. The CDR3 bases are TGTGCCAGCAGCTACTCCTATCCGGCGGGAGGGCCAAGGAGCACAGATACGCAGTATTTT. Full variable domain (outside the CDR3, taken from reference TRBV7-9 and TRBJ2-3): DTGVSQNPRHKITKRGQNVTFRCDPISEHNRLYWYRQTLGQGPEFLTYFQNEAQLEKSRLLSDRFSAERPKGSFSTLEIQRTEQGDSAMYLCASSYSYPAGGPRSTDTQYFGPGTRLTVL.

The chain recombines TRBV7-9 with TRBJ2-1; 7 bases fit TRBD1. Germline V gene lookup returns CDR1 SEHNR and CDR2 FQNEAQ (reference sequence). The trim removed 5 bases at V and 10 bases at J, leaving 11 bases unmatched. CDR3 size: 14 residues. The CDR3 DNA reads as TGTGCCAGCAGCACGATACGACAGGGAAGAGAGCAGTTCTTC. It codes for CASSTIRQGREQFF.

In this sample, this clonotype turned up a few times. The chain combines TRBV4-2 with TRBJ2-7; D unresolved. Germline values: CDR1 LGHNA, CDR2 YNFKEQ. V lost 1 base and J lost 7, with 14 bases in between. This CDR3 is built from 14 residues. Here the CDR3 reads CASSQGGKTKEQYF. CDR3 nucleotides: TGTGCCAGCAGCCAAGGCGGTAAGACGAAAGAGCAGTACTTC.

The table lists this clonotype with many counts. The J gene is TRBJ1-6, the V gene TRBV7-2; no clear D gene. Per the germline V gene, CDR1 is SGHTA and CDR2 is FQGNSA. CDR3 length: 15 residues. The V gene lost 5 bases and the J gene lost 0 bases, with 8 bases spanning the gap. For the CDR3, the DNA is TGTGCCAGCAGCCGAGAGAGCTCCTATAATTCACCCCTCCACTTT. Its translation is CASSRESSYNSPLHF.

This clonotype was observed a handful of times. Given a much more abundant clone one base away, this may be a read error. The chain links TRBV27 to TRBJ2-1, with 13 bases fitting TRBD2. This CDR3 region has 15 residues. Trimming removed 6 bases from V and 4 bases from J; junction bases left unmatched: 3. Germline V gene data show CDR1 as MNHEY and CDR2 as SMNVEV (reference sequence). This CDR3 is CASRSGLAGYNEQFF. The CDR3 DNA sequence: TGTGCCAGCAGATCGGGACTAGCGGGGTACAATGAGCAGTTCTTC.

The CDR3 here is CSARLTSSYEQYV. CDR3 sequence (DNA): TGCAGTGCTAGACTGACTAGCTCCTACGAGCAGTACGTC. The chain employs TRBV20-1 and TRBJ2-7; tentative D call: TRBD2 (6 bases). From germline, CDR1 is DFQATT and CDR2 SNEGSKA (reference sequence). V lost 2 bases and J 0 bases, leaving 8 bases between the germline ends. This CDR3 contains 13 residues.

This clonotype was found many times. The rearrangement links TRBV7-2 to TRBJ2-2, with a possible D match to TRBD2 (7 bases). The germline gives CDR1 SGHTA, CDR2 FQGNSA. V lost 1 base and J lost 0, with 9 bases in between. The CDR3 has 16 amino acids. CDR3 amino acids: CASSLGGGANTGELFF. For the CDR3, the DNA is TGTGCCAGCAGCTTAGGGGGGGGCGCGAACACCGGGGAGCTGTTTTTT.

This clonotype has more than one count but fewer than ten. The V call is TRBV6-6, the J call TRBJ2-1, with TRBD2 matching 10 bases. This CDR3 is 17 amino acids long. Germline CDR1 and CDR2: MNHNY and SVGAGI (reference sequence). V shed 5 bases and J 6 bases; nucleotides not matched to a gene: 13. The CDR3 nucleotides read TGTGCCAGCAGTCTCGTTCGCCTAGCGGGAGATCTCAATGAGCAGTTCTTC. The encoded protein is CASSLVRLAGDLNEQFF.

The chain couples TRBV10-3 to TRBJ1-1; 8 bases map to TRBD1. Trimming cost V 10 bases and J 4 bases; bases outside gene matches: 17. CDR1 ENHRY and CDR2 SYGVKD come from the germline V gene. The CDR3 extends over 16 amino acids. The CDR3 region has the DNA TGTGCCACTCGTTCCCAAGAAACAGGGGGGGTCACTGAAGCTTTCTTT. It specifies CATRSQETGGVTEAFF.

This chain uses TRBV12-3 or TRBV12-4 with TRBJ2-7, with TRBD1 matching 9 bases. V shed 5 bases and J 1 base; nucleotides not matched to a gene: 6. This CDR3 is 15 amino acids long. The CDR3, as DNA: TGTGCCAGCAGTAGGGGACAGGGACCTTCCTACGAGCAGTACTTC. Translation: CASSRGQGPSYEQYF.

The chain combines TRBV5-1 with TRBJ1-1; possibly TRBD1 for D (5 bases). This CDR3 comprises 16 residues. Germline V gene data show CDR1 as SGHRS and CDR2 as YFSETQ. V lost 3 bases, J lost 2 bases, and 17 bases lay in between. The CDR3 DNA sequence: TGCGCCAGCAGCTCGACTACCGGGACGGTCAACACTGAAGCTTTCTTT. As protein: CASSSTTGTVNTEAFF.

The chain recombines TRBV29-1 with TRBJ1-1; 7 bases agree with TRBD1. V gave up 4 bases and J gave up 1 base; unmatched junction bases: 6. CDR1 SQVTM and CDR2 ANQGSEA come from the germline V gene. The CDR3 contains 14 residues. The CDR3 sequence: CSVGGSGGNTEAFF. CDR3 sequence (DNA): TGCAGCGTTGGGGGGTCAGGGGGGAACACTGAAGCTTTCTTT.

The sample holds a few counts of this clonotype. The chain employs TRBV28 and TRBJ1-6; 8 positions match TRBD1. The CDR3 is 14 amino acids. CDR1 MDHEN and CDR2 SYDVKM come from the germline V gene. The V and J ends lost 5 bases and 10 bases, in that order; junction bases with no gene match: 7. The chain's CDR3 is CASSQQGEGSPLHF. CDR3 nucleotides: TGTGCCAGCAGTCAACAGGGGGAGGGGTCACCCCTCCACTTT.

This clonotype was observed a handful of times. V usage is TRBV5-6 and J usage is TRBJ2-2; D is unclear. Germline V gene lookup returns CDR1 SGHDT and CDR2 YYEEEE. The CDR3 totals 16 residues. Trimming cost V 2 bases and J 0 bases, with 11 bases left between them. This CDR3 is CASSLFEATNTGELFF. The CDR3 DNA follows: TGTGCCAGCAGCTTATTCGAGGCGACGAACACCGGGGAGCTGTTTTTT.

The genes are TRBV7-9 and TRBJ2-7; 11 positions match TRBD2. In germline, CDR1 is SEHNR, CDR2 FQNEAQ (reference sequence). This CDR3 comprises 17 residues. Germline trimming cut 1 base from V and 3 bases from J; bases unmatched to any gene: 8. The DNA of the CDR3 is TGTGCCAGCAGCTTAGGAGGACTAGCGGGTTTTTTCTACGAGCAGTACGTC. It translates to CASSLGGLAGFFYEQYV.

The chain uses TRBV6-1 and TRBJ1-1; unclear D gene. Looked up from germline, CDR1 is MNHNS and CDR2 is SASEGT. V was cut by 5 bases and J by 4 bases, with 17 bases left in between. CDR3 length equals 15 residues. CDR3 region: CASSYDQAASTEAFF. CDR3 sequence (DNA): TGTGCCAGCAGTTATGATCAGGCGGCCAGCACTGAAGCTTTCTTT.

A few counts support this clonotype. The CDR3 DNA sequence: TGTGCCACCTGGGCTGGGGTCGGCACTGAAGCTTTCTTT. Protein: CATWAGVGTEAFF. The genes are TRBV28 and TRBJ1-1; D not certain. Trimming cost V 10 bases and J 4 bases, with 16 bases left between them. CDR3 length equals 13 residues. The germline V gene has CDR1 MDHEN and CDR2 SYDVKM.

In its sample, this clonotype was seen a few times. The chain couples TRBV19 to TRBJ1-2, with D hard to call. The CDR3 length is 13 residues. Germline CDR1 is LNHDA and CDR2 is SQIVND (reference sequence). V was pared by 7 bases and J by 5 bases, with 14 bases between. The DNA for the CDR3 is TGTGCCAGTATCCTGGGAGGGTCGTATGGCTACACCTTC. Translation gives CASILGGSYGYTF. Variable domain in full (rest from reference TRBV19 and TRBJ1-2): DGGITQSPKYLFRKEGQNVTLSCEQNLNHDAMYWYRQDPGQGLRLIYYSQIVNDFQKGDIAEGYSVSREKKESFPLTVTSAQKNPTAFYLCASILGGSYGYTFGSGTRLTVV.

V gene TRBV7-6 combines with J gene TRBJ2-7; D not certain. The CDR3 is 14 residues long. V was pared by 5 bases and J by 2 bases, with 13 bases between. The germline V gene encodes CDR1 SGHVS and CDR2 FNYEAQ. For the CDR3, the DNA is TGTGCCAGCAGCGTCTTGGACGGTACCTACGAGCAGTACTTC. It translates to CASSVLDGTYEQYF.

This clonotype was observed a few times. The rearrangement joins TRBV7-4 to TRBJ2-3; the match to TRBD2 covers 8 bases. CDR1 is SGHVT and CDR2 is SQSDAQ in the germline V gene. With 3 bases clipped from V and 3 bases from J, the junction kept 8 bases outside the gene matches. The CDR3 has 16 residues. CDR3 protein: CASSLYGRGLTDTQYF. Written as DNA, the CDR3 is TGTGCCAGCAGCTTGTACGGGAGGGGCTTGACAGATACGCAGTATTTT.

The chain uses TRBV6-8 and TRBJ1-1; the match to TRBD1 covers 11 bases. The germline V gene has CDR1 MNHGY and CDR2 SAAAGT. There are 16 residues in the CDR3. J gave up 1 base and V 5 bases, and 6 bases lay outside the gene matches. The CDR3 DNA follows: TGTGCCAGCAGTGTGGGGACAGGGGGGGGGAACACTGAAGCTTTCTTT. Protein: CASSVGTGGGNTEAFF.